The present TCR beta chain was sequenced within a study of blood T cell repertoires in COVID-19. In the study overall: Whether acute or convalescent, the COVID-19 samples came from the United States, Italy and Spain. T cells, B-cell-depleted T cells, or PBMCs provided the cDNA or gDNA that served as material.

As handled by the study authors: How many nucleated cells were present was estimated from reference gene primer amplification. The method was immunoSEQ multiplex PCR; TCRdb's version includes in-frame clones alone and lacks a portion of them. That table gives V, J and clone size, and the DNA gave D and trimming. This table holds 150,000 or so clones, about 88% found once. This clone was seen a few times. Input material: peripheral blood. This clonotype was obtained from a human donor in a cohort sampled during active COVID-19.

The CDR3 bases are TGCAGTGCTAGTAACGGAGGTGGCGCCTCCACCCTCACCCTCCACTTT. It specifies CSASNGGGASTLTLHF. The chain carries TRBV20-1 and TRBJ1-6; no clear D gene. V lost 3 bases, J lost 14 bases, and 26 bases lay in between. The length of the CDR3 is 16 residues. Germline V CDR1 and CDR2: DFQATT, SNEGSKA (reference sequence).